This T cell receptor (beta chain) was captured in a study of blood T cell repertoires in COVID-19. The CDR3 consists of 14 residues. Germline CDR1 reads SQVTM; CDR2 reads ANQGSEA. V shed 6 bases and J shed 2 bases, with 16 bases lying between them. This table comes from immunoSEQ multiplex PCR, and its TCRdb copy is limited to in-frame clones, with some not included. The sample yields some 250,000 clones, around 90% seen once. What was sequenced was peripheral blood. The genes are TRBV29-1 and TRBJ2-5; possibly TRBD1 for D (6 bases). This clonotype was sampled from a young woman with acute or convalescent COVID-19. CDR3 sequence (DNA): TGCAGCGTACCGAGACAGGAAGCTCAAGAGACCCAGTACTTC. It yields the protein CSVPRQEAQETQYF. Full variable domain (rest looked up from reference TRBV29-1 and TRBJ2-5): SAVISQKPSRDICQRGTSLTIQCQVDSQVTMMFWYRQQPGQSLTLIATANQGSEATYESGFVIDKFPISRPNLTFSTLTVSNMSPEDSSIYLCSVPRQEAQETQYFGPGTRLLVL.